Detailed here is one TCR beta chain. At least ten counts were recorded for this clonotype. Its antigen target is currently unknown. Base qualities are not recorded, but no much larger clone differs from it by a single base. The library was made by 5' RACE. Sequencing was carried out with an Illumina HiSeq 2500. A second PCR of roughly 7 to 11 cycles was performed with a sample-barcoded 5' primer and a J-beta primer mix. A unique molecular identifier was introduced onto each TCR beta cDNA molecule by a template-switch 5' adaptor carrying 12 random nucleotides. At least 2.5 million CDR3-containing paired-end reads were obtained from each sample. First-strand cDNA synthesis was performed from all RNA using the Mint cDNA synthesis kit, with priming by a TRBC-specific oligonucleotide. Following uracil-DNA glycosylase treatment, a first 18-cycle PCR with universal primers M1SS and BC2_uni_R was performed on all cDNA. The authors' analysis ran thus. Normalization of each sample was performed by random selection of 1 million high-quality reads, each carrying a distinct molecular identifier. Instead of being binned into consensus sequences, reads that shared molecular identifiers were thrown out. MiTCR, run with a Q25 quality threshold and the strictest error-elimination algorithm, handled CDR3 identification, clonotype clustering and error correction. Lower-bound total TCR beta diversity was estimated with a nonparametric unseen species model using Euler transformation. Using fastp trimming at Q25 and MiXCR clonotype assembly, TCRdb reanalyzed the public sequencing data and kept in-frame beta chains. A single entry per CDR3 protein holds the most common genes and DNA from its merged rows. The V and J calls here are based on TCRdb, not the publication. The sample table records 650,000 to 1,000,000 distinct CDR3 sequences; about 37% of these occur just once. The ten largest clones add up to approximately 13% of the sample.

The approximately 39 donors, aged about 6 to 100 years, were systemically healthy Caucasian individuals from Russia. Ten milliliters of peripheral blood were drawn from each donor into EDTA-treated Vacutainer tubes. PBMCs were isolated by Ficoll-Paque density-gradient centrifugation, with at least 7 million obtained per sample. Trizol reagent was used to extract total RNA from the PBMCs, yielding at least 6 micrograms per sample. For every donor, an aliquot of PBMCs went through flow cytometry to measure the percentages of naive CD45RAhigh/CD27high T cells. Trimmed from V: 1 base; trimmed from J: 5 bases; junction bases lacking a gene match: 5. From the cysteine through the phenylalanine, the CDR3 covers 15 amino acids. CDR3 DNA is the only sequence kept; it has 45 bases, read in frame from the first base. CDR1 KGHSH and CDR2 LQKENI are derived from the germline V gene. This record comes from a study of blood T cells in healthy people across ages (dated by TCRdb to the mid-2010s). With regard to the full study: In model experiments, template switching captured about one uniquely barcoded TCR beta cDNA molecule for every two T cells. The donors were split into four age groups: young (average about 16 years), middle-aged (more than 35), aged (over 55) and long-lived (more than 80). Using deep sequencing normalized with unique cDNA molecular identifiers, the study measured how TCR beta repertoire diversity changes with age. For two donors (one aged 18 to 29 and one aged 80 or older), the study analyzed two additional independent replicas of 1 million unique cDNA reads from the same blood draw. To avoid experimental bias, donors of different ages were randomly spread across the sequencing lanes.

On the study overall, not on this receptor specifically: Compared with the aged group, more naive CD4+ T cells, fewer expanded clones and increased TCR diversity were shown by the long-lived group, suggesting age selection. Bulk unsorted PBMC profiling prevented conclusive comparison of naive and antigen-experienced compartments. Estimates of total diversity based on one million sequenced T cells were considered lower bounds and underestimates. As age increased, observed TCR beta diversity per million T cells dropped in a roughly linear way, and a significant reduction was already evident by age 40. Observed TCR beta diversity correlated strongly with the percentage of naive T cells measured by flow cytometry. The CMV infection status of donors was not known, potentially confounding age-related changes in expanded clonotypes.

The TCR sequence derives from a man aged 18 to 29 in good health. Sequencing was done on a sample of blood. This chain joins TRBV18 to TRBJ2-1; 7 nucleotides in the junction match TRBD2. In nucleotide form, the sequence is TGTGCCAGCTCACCACGGGAGGGCACGAACAATGAGCAGTTCTTC. Translation gives CASSPREGTNNEQFF.